The 16 T cell receptor beta chains in this list originate from one sample, sequenced in a study of brain T cells in children with intractable seizures. Sequencing was performed with immunoSEQ multiplex PCR; in TCRdb, only in-frame clones are kept and a portion is missing. This sample has 60,000 to 65,000 clones, with around 96% found just once. The material sequenced was peripheral blood, taken at surgery. The receptors shown here come from a boy in the first two years of life with focal cortical dysplasia and intractable seizures.

This chain links TRBV5-1 with TRBJ1-4; possible D gene TRBD1, 5 bases. Trimming pared 1 base from V and 7 bases from J, leaving 11 bases between. Germline V lookup: CDR1 SGHRS, CDR2 YFSETQ. CDR3 length: 14 residues. CDR3: CASSLRGRGEKLFF. In nucleotides, the CDR3 is TGCGCCAGCAGCTTGCGGGGACGGGGTGAAAAACTGTTTTTT.

The chain employs TRBV9 and TRBJ1-3, with a weak D call TRBD1 (5 bases). The CDR3 contains 14 residues. Trimming stripped 0 bases from V and 3 bases from J, with 7 bases between. Germline lookup yields CDR1 SGDLS and CDR2 YYNGEE. The CDR3 DNA sequence: TGTGCCAGCAGCGTAGCAGGGAGTGGAAACACCATATATTTT. Its protein product is CASSVAGSGNTIYF.

The V call is TRBV29-1, the J call TRBJ1-2; tentatively, D is TRBD1 (5 bases). Germline assignment: CDR1 SQVTM and CDR2 ANQGSEA. Between the trimmed V and J ends, which lost 6 bases and 4 bases, there was a span of 12 bases. This CDR3 contains 12 residues. The CDR3 sequence is CSVPGTAYGYTF. The CDR3 DNA is TGCAGCGTGCCCGGGACGGCCTATGGCTACACCTTC.

This clone was observed a handful of times. CDR3 bases: TGTGCCAGCAGTCTCCACAGGGGGCGCGGGAGGGAGTCACCCCTCCACTTT. This sequence encodes CASSLHRGRGRESPLHF. The genes are TRBV6-6 and TRBJ1-6; 9 bases agree with TRBD1. V was pared by 5 bases and J by 10 bases, with 15 bases of the junction left unmatched. The CDR3 sequence is 17 residues long. Germline V gene data show CDR1 as MNHNY and CDR2 as SVGAGI (reference sequence).

The chain combines TRBV12-3 or TRBV12-4 with TRBJ2-7; no reliable D call. Trimming shortened V by 5 bases and J by 3 bases, and 8 bases separated the two germline ends. The CDR3 length is 12 residues. The CDR3 loop reads CASSVMNYEQYF. DNA of the CDR3: TGTGCCAGCAGTGTAATGAACTACGAGCAGTACTTC.

The rearrangement joins TRBV24-1 to TRBJ2-2; unclear D gene. Germline lookup yields CDR1 KGHDR and CDR2 SFDVKD. Trimming cost V 4 bases and J 5 bases, with 7 bases left between them. The CDR3 extends over 13 amino acids. The DNA for the CDR3 is TGTGCCACCAGTGACCTACGTACCGGGGAGCTGTTTTTT. This encodes CATSDLRTGELFF.

The chain couples TRBV2 to TRBJ2-1; 7 positions match TRBD2. Germline V lookup: CDR1 SNHLY, CDR2 FYNNEI. V lost 5 bases and J lost 7; bases outside the gene matches: 11. The CDR3 runs 15 residues. CDR3 in DNA: TGTGCCAGCAGTCGCGTGGGCGGGAGTGGGAATGAGCAGTTCTTC. Protein sequence: CASSRVGGSGNEQFF.

The rearrangement joins TRBV11-3 to TRBJ2-7; 9 positions agree with TRBD2. Germline CDR1 reads SGHNT; CDR2 reads YENEEA. Germline trimming cut 4 bases from V and 7 bases from J; bases unmatched to any gene: 14. The CDR3 contains 16 residues. The DNA for the CDR3 is TGTGCCAGCAGCTCCACCAGCGGGGGGCCCCCCCTGGAGCAGTACTTC. Its protein product is CASSSTSGGPPLEQYF.

The rearrangement uses TRBV5-4 and TRBJ2-7; D perhaps matches TRBD2 (5 bases). In germline, CDR1 is SGHNT, CDR2 YYREEE (reference sequence). Trimming left V 0 bases short and J 6 bases short, with 10 bases between. This CDR3 region has 13 residues. DNA of the CDR3: TGTGCCAGCAGCTTGGGCCTTGAGGGCGAGCAGTACTTC. This encodes CASSLGLEGEQYF.

The genes are TRBV14 and TRBJ2-1; D gene ambiguous. The CDR3 covers 14 residues. Per the germline V gene, CDR1 is SGHDN and CDR2 is FVKESK. Trimming left V 2 bases short and J 6 bases short, with 11 bases between. The DNA of the CDR3 is TGTGCCAGCAGCCAATGGAGCTCCGGCAATGAGCAGTTCTTC. Its protein is CASSQWSSGNEQFF.

This chain connects TRBV7-9 to TRBJ2-5; 8 bases line up with TRBD2. The CDR3 spans 15 residues. CDR1 and CDR2 from the germline V gene are SEHNR and FQNEAQ (reference sequence). Trimming at V came to 7 bases and at J to 0 bases, leaving 7 bases not matched to a gene. In nucleotides, the CDR3 is TGTGCCAGCAACTCGGGACTAGAGTACCAAGAGACCCAGTACTTC. The encoded protein is CASNSGLEYQETQYF. The full variable domain, its missing parts supplied by reference TRBV7-9 and TRBJ2-5, is DTGVSQNPRHKITKRGQNVTFRCDPISEHNRLYWYRQTLGQGPEFLTYFQNEAQLEKSRLLSDRFSAERPKGSFSTLEIQRTEQGDSAMYLCASNSGLEYQETQYFGPGTRLLVL.

The DNA for the CDR3 is TGTGCCACCAGTGGGACAGGGGGGGCCACAGATACGCAGTATTTT. This encodes CATSGTGGATDTQYF. This sequence joins TRBV24-1 and TRBJ2-3, with 10 bases fitting TRBD1. This CDR3 region has 15 residues. V shed 5 bases and J 2 bases; nucleotides not matched to a gene: 3. The germline V gene encodes CDR1 KGHDR and CDR2 SFDVKD.

The sample holds one count of this clone. The chain links TRBV7-2 to TRBJ2-7; D not certain. V lost 5 bases to trimming and J lost 0 bases, with 8 bases between them. The germline CDR1 and CDR2 sequences are SGHTA and FQGNSA. The CDR3 is made up of 13 amino acids. DNA of the CDR3: TGTGCCAGCAGCCACGGTTCCTCCTACGAGCAGTACTTC. It is translated as CASSHGSSYEQYF.

The chain uses TRBV15 and TRBJ2-1, with 8 bases identical to TRBD1. This CDR3 has 16 amino acids. J lost 4 bases, V lost 1 base, and 6 bases had no gene match. Germline V gene sequence: CDR1 LNHNV, CDR2 YYDKDF (reference sequence). The CDR3 DNA reads as TGTGCCACCAGCAGAGGTCGACAGGGGTTTTACAATGAGCAGTTCTTC. Protein sequence: CATSRGRQGFYNEQFF.

Worth noting for this clone: A read error may produce the germline difference seen at one junction end. This specimen includes other DNA sequences encoding the same CDR3. The chain uses TRBV5-4 and TRBJ1-2; D remains ambiguous. The CDR3 runs 14 residues. Germline CDR1 reads SGHNT; CDR2 reads YYREEE (reference sequence). CDR3 loop: CASSLAVQNGGYTF. Written as DNA, the CDR3 is TGTGCCAGCAGCTTGGCCGTGCAGAATGGCGGCTATACCTTC.

V and J are TRBV2 and TRBJ2-3, with 12 bases aligning to TRBD1. Unmatched junction bases numbered 4, after V lost 6 bases and J lost 0 bases. The CDR3 consists of 16 residues. Germline CDR1 and CDR2: SNHLY and FYNNEI. The CDR3 DNA sequence: TGTGCCAGCAGGCGGGGACAGGGGGCTAGCACAGATACGCAGTATTTT. Its translation: CASRRGQGASTDTQYF.